Following are 5 T cell receptor beta chains from one sample sequenced in a study of Tregs in tolerant kidney transplant recipients. Method: immunoSEQ multiplex PCR; TCRdb's copy keeps in-frame clones and lacks some. The sample has some 70,000 clones, 70% to 90% seen once. This specimen consisted of CD4+ T cells from blood, obtained before the transplant. The receptors derive from a human donor who received a combined kidney and bone marrow transplant.

The chain links TRBV19 to TRBJ2-7; D perhaps matches TRBD1 (5 bases). Germline values: CDR1 LNHDA, CDR2 SQIVND (reference sequence). The CDR3 is made up of 14 amino acids. Trimming took off 7 bases at V and 0 bases at J, with 13 bases between the two ends. The CDR3 coding sequence is TGTGCCAGTACCCCGACAGATCGCTCCTACGAGCAGTACTTC. This gives the protein CASTPTDRSYEQYF.

This clone has only one observation. The chain joins TRBV7-6 to TRBJ2-7; TRBD2 agrees at 7 bases. CDR3 length: 16 residues. V lost 5 bases and J lost 0; bases outside the gene matches: 10. Germline CDR1 SGHVS, CDR2 FNYEAQ. The CDR3 region is CASSQGGLGFSYEQYF. The CDR3 bases are TGTGCCAGCAGCCAGGGAGGGCTTGGCTTCTCCTACGAGCAGTACTTC.

The J gene is TRBJ2-1, the V gene TRBV5-8, with TRBD1 matching 9 bases. Germline CDR1 and CDR2: SGHTS and YDEGEE. CDR3 length equals 16 residues. Trimming removed 5 bases from V and 9 bases from J; junction bases left unmatched: 15. The DNA of the CDR3 is TGTGCCAGCAGACTAAAGGGACAGGGTAAGGGTGGTGAGCAGTTCTTC. This translates into CASRLKGQGKGGEQFF.

The rearrangement uses TRBV10-3 and TRBJ2-3; D is undetermined. Trimming removed 6 bases from V and 5 bases from J, with 15 bases in between. Germline V CDR1 and CDR2: ENHRY, SYGVKD. CDR3 length equals 14 residues. The CDR3 DNA sequence: TGTGCCATCAGAGAGACCCCCGAACTAGATACGCAGTATTTT. Residues: CAIRETPELDTQYF.

The chain recombines TRBV28 with TRBJ1-3; D possibly corresponds to TRBD1 (5 bases). Germline V gene lookup returns CDR1 MDHEN and CDR2 SYDVKM. Trimming left V 7 bases short and J 4 bases short, with 17 bases between. This CDR3 comprises 15 residues. This chain's CDR3 is CASTPPGGRGNTIYF. The CDR3 DNA reads as TGTGCCAGCACCCCGCCCGGGGGACGAGGAAACACCATATATTTT.